This T cell receptor (beta chain) was recovered during a study of control samples from healthy donors and cancer patients. Germline V gene data show CDR1 as SGDLS and CDR2 as YYNGEE. J lost 10 bases, V lost 2 bases, and 20 bases had no gene match. This CDR3 has 18 residues. The repertoire was sequenced with immunoSEQ multiplex PCR; TCRdb's copy has only in-frame clones and lacks some. Of approximately 140,000 clones detected, roughly 91% appear once; the ten largest clones hold about 7.6%. The chain uses TRBV9 and TRBJ2-1; the match to TRBD1 covers 8 bases. Sample: PBMCs. The sequence came from a man aged 50-60 years with head and neck cancer. The CDR3 spells CASSVEGGRTGRRREQFF. The CDR3 region has the DNA TGTGCCAGCAGCGTCGAGGGAGGAAGGACAGGGAGACGACGCGAGCAGTTCTTC.